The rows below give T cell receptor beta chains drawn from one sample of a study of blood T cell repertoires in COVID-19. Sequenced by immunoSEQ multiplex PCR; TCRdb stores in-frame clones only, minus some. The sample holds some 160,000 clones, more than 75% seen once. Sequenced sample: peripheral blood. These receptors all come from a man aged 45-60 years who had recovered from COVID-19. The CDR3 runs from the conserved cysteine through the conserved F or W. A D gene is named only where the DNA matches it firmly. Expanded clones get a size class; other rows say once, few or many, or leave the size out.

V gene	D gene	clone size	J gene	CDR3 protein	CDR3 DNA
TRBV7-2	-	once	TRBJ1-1	CASSVTVPNTEAFF	TGTGCCAGCAGCGTGACAGTTCCGAACACTGAAGCTTTCTTT
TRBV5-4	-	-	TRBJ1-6	CASAKRGGSYNSPLHF	TGTGCCAGCGCTAAACGCGGGGGCTCCTATAATTCACCCCTCCACTTT
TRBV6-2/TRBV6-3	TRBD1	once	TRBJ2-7	CASSPIGQGRNEQYF	TGTGCCAGCAGTCCGATCGGACAGGGCCGGAACGAGCAGTACTTC
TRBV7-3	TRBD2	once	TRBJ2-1	CASSPSGRAINEQFF	TGTGCCAGCAGCCCTAGCGGGAGGGCCATCAATGAGCAGTTCTTC
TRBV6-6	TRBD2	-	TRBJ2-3	CASSPKPGGGGTDTQYF	TGTGCCAGCAGCCCAAAGCCAGGCGGGGGGGGCACAGATACGCAGTATTTT
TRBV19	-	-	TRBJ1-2	CASSLIQRGVNYGYTF	TGTGCCAGTAGTCTTATCCAAAGGGGCGTTAACTATGGCTACACCTTC
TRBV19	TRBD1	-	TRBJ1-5	CASSTQGAGNQPQHF	TGTGCCAGTAGCACACAGGGGGCAGGGAATCAGCCCCAGCATTTT
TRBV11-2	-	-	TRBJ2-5	CASSLLASVETQYF	TGTGCCAGCAGCTTATTGGCTAGCGTAGAGACCCAGTACTTC
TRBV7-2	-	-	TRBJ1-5	CASSLSPRGARQPQHF	TGTGCCAGCAGCTTAAGCCCCCGGGGGGCTCGACAGCCCCAGCATTTT
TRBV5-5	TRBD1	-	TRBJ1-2	CASSQGADRGGYGYTF	TGTGCCAGCAGCCAAGGTGCGGACAGGGGAGGCTATGGCTACACCTTC
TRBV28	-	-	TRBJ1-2	CASIPHGGLNYGYTF	TGTGCCAGCATCCCCCACGGGGGGCTTAACTATGGCTACACCTTC
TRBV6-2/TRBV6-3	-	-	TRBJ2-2	CASSIQGNTGELFF	TGTGCCAGCAGTATCCAGGGGAACACCGGGGAGCTGTTTTTT
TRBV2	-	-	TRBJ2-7	CASSEDVRAYEQYF	TGTGCCAGCAGTGAGGACGTGAGGGCCTACGAGCAGTACTTC
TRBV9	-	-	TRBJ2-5	CASSVEGEAGETQYF	TGTGCCAGCAGCGTAGAAGGGGAGGCGGGGGAGACCCAGTACTTC
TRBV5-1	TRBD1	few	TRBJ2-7	CASSLWTGVNEQYF	TGCGCCAGCAGCTTGTGGACAGGAGTAAACGAGCAGTACTTC
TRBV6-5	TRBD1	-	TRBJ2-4	CASSRLDRVGNIQYF	TGTGCCAGCAGTCGCCTGGACAGGGTCGGAAACATTCAGTACTTC
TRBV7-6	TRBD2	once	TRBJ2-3	CASSLGTSGTDTQYF	TGTGCCAGCAGCCTCGGGACTAGCGGAACAGATACGCAGTATTTT
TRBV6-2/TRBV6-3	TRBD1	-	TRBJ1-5	CASSYSTDRGWIGPQHF	TGTGCCAGCAGTTACTCGACGGACAGGGGGTGGATAGGGCCCCAGCATTTT
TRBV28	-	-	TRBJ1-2	CASSSIQGYSGYTF	TGTGCCAGCAGTTCAATACAGGGTTATAGCGGCTACACCTTC
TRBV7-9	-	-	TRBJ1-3	CASSLEAGSGNTIYF	TGTGCCAGCAGCTTAGAAGCCGGCTCTGGAAACACCATATATTTT
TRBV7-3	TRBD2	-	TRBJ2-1	CASRLLGGRDNEQFF	TGTGCCAGCAGATTACTAGGCGGGAGGGACAATGAGCAGTTCTTC
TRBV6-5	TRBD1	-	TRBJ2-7	CASVSWTGMRDEQYF	TGTGCCAGTGTATCTTGGACAGGGATGAGGGACGAGCAGTACTTC
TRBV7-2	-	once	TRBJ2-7	CASSFRVGSYEQYF	TGTGCCAGCAGCTTCAGGGTGGGCTCCTACGAGCAGTACTTC
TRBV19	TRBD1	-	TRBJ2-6	CASSIGWTGGLSGANVLTF	TGTGCCAGTAGTATCGGTTGGACAGGGGGCCTATCTGGGGCCAACGTCCTGACTTTC
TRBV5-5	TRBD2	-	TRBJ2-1	CASSSPSGEFGEQFF	TGTGCCAGCAGCTCTCCTAGCGGGGAGTTCGGTGAGCAGTTCTTC
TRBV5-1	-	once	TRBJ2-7	CASSSDSPVYEQYF	TGCGCCAGCAGCTCGGACAGCCCTGTTTACGAGCAGTACTTC
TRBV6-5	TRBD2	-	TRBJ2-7	CASTPREGTSYEQYF	TGTGCCAGCACCCCCCGGGAGGGGACCTCCTACGAGCAGTACTTC